Presented here are 2 T cell receptor beta chains from one specimen sequenced in a study of blood T cell repertoires in COVID-19. Profiled with immunoSEQ multiplex PCR; TCRdb holds only in-frame clones, not every one. Among 88,000 or so clones, roughly 77% were seen once, and the ten largest hold roughly 24%. The sample comprised peripheral blood. The source is a human donor in a cohort sampled during active COVID-19.

This clone occurred once. The V gene is TRBV19, the J gene TRBJ1-4; possible D gene TRBD1, 5 bases. The germline V and J ends were trimmed by 4 bases and 0 bases, with 9 bases remaining between them. This CDR3 has 15 amino acids. The V gene's germline CDR1 is LNHDA and CDR2 SQIVND (reference sequence). The CDR3 nucleotides read TGTGCCAGTAGTAGACCGGGGGCAACTAATGAAAAACTGTTTTTT. Its translation is CASSRPGATNEKLFF.

V is TRBV5-1 and J is TRBJ2-2; the D gene is possibly TRBD2 (6 bases). The V gene's germline CDR1 is SGHRS and CDR2 YFSETQ. V was pared by 8 bases and J by 1 base, with 15 bases between. This CDR3 has 15 amino acids. CDR3: CASSRDLGNTGELFF. The DNA of the CDR3 is TGCGCCAGTAGCCGGGACTTGGGGAACACCGGGGAGCTGTTTTTT.